The clone carrying this T cell receptor (beta chain) was seen a single time. Sequencing was performed with immunoSEQ multiplex PCR; in TCRdb, only in-frame clones are kept and a portion is missing. The sample comprises roughly 2.5 million clones, roughly 92% of which are singletons, and roughly 0.13% rests with the top ten. The CDR3 runs to 12 residues. V was trimmed by 8 bases and J by 5 bases, leaving 12 bases between them. CDR1 is WSHSY and CDR2 is SAAADI in the germline V gene. The data derive from a study of shared clonotypes between healthy human individuals. The TCR comes from a man between 18 and 29 years old in good health. The chain employs TRBV10-2 and TRBJ2-5; D remains ambiguous. Sequenced: naive CD4+ T cells sorted from blood. Described subset: CD45RA+ positively selected. Written as DNA, the CDR3 is TGCGCCAGCGGAAATCCGTCGGAGACCCAGTACTTC. Its translation is CASGNPSETQYF.